This TCR beta chain was observed in a study of blood T cell repertoires in COVID-19. The overall study: Sites in the United States, Italy and Spain provided acute and convalescent COVID-19 samples. T cells, B-cell-depleted T cells, or PBMCs supplied cDNA or gDNA.

Patients in Seattle were enrolled during active infection, then followed longitudinally. Trimming cost V 1 base and J 4 bases, with 8 bases left between them. Germline CDR1 SGHDN, CDR2 FVKESK. The CDR3 sequence is 14 residues long. In the original processing: Amplification of reference gene primers provided the estimated nucleated cell counts. Assay: immunoSEQ multiplex PCR; the TCRdb copy retains only in-frame clones and omits some. The V and J calls and clone size come from that table; D and trimming were worked out from the DNA. The profile shows approximately 58,000 clones, about 81% of them singletons.

Sample: peripheral blood. This sequence joins TRBV14 and TRBJ2-1, with D perhaps TRBD1 (5 bases). The sequence was obtained from a man aged 55 to 69 with COVID-19, enrolled during active disease. CDR3 DNA sequence: TGTGCCAGCAGCCAAGGGGGCGGATACAATGAGCAGTTCTTC. This codes for CASSQGGGYNEQFF.